Given below is one T cell receptor beta chain in context. This record belongs to a study of PD-L1 blockade in urothelial cancer. Germline lookup yields CDR1 SGHVS and CDR2 FQNEAQ. This CDR3 has 17 amino acids. V gave up 5 bases and J gave up 0 bases; unmatched junction bases: 9. Measured with immunoSEQ multiplex PCR; TCRdb has only the in-frame clones, and not every one. This table has about 86,000 clones, over 65% appearing once. Noted time point: pretreatment peripheral blood. Sequencing was performed on PBMCs, taken around atezolizumab (anti-PD-L1) treatment. The source is a man aged 60 to 69 with urothelial cancer. The chain couples TRBV7-8 to TRBJ2-1; 8 bases are a match to TRBD2. The CDR3 here is CASSRRGAGVSYNEQFF. In DNA, the CDR3 is TGTGCCAGCAGCCGCAGGGGAGCGGGGGTCTCCTACAATGAGCAGTTCTTC. Combining the CDR3 with reference TRBV7-8 and TRBJ2-1 gives the whole variable domain GAGVSQSPRYKVAKRGQDVALRCDPISGHVSLFWYQQALGQGPEFLTYFQNEAQLDKSGLPSDRFFAERPEGSVSTLKIQRTQQEDSAVYLCASSRRGAGVSYNEQFFGPGTRLTVL.